The sequence of this T cell receptor (beta chain) was determined in a study of long-term antiretroviral therapy in people with HIV. Overall study results and limits: Participants lacked recorded data on ART adherence, viral resistance or therapy changes. Pre-ART expanded clones dominated the repertoire at every time point.

Each donor provided at least one pre-ART PBMC sample and at least two post-ART PBMC samples. Concerning this clone: Its antigen is currently unknown.

Trimming took 8 bases from V and 5 from J, leaving 22 bases between them. The CDR3 has 16 amino acids. The germline CDR1 and CDR2 sequences are SGDLS and YYNGEE. The assay, immunoSEQ v3.0, was run at survey level. The table came from immunoSEQ multiplex PCR; TCRdb's copy has only in-frame clones and leaves some out. This table has roughly 25,000 clones, roughly 87% appearing once. The rearrangement uses TRBV9 and TRBJ1-4, with a possible D match to TRBD1 (5 bases). The specimen was unsorted PBMCs, collected 1.1 years before starting antiretroviral therapy. This sequence was found in a woman between 25 and 40 years old with HIV. The CDR3 protein is CARGGTPGLLNEKLFF. The CDR3 nucleotides are TGTGCCAGAGGAGGTACACCGGGACTCTTAAATGAAAAACTGTTTTTT. Together with reference TRBV9 and TRBJ1-4, the CDR3 gives the full variable domain: DSGVTQTPKHLITATGQRVTLRCSPRSGDLSVYWYQQSLDQGLQFLIQYYNGEERAKGNILERFSAQQFPDLHSELNLSSLELGDSALYFCARGGTPGLLNEKLFFGSGTQLSVL.